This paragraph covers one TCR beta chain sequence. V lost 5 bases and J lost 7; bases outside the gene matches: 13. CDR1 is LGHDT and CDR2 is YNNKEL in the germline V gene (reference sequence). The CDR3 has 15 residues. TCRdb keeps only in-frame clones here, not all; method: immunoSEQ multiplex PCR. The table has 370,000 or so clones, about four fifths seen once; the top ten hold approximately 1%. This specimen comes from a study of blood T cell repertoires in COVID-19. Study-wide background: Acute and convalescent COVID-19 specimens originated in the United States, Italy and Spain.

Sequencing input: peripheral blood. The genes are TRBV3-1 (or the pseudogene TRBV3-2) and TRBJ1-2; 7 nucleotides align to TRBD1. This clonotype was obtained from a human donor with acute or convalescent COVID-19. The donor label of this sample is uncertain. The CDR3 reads CASSYRDRLRGGYTF. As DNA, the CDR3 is TGTGCCAGCAGCTACAGGGACAGACTTCGTGGTGGCTACACCTTC.